The clone carrying this T cell receptor beta chain was recorded a few times. The antigen remains undetermined. A read error may produce the germline difference seen at one junction end. The sample originates from a study of cytomegalovirus exposure and HLA in healthy donors. In the PCR, 60 Vbeta and 13 Jbeta primers were used. Clones were sequenced by immunoSEQ multiplex PCR, and TCRdb holds only the in-frame ones, with some missing. The profile shows more than 85,000 clones, 70% to 75% of them singletons. General study findings and limits: High specificity and sensitivity for cytomegalovirus status were reported for the classifier.

The CDR3 spans 14 residues. Germline assignment: CDR1 SSHAT and CDR2 FNYEAQ (reference sequence). This rearrangement joins TRBV7-7 to TRBJ2-7; D remains unclear. Sequenced material: PBMCs. The source of this sequence is a man aged 35-49 years in good health and CMV-seronegative. The CDR3 DNA follows: TGTGCTAGCAGCTTACCGAGAAGCTCCTACGAGCAGTACTTC. As protein: CASSLPRSSYEQYF.